A selection of T cell receptor beta chains follows, all from one sample in a study of blood T cell repertoires in COVID-19. Only in-frame clones appear in the TCRdb table, and some are missing; sequencing was by immunoSEQ multiplex PCR. The sample includes 150,000 to 200,000 clones, more than 65% of them seen just once. Specimen: peripheral blood. Receptor source: a woman of 80 years or more with acute or convalescent COVID-19. CDR3s include the opening cysteine and the closing phenylalanine or tryptophan. A D gene is named only where the DNA matches it firmly. Clone sizes are given selectively: once, few, many, or a class where the clone is expanded.

TRBJ1-1 | - | TRBV7-9 | TRBD1 | TGTGCCAGCAGCTCCCAGGGGGCCCTGAACACTGAAGCTTTCTTT | CASSSQGALNTEAFF
TRBJ1-6 | - | TRBV7-9 | - | TGTGCCAGCAGCTTAGGGGCAGGGAACGGTTCACCCCTCCACTTT | CASSLGAGNGSPLHF
TRBJ1-2 | - | TRBV27 | - | TGTGCCAGCAGTTCGCCAGGGGAGGGGAACTATGGCTACACCTTC | CASSSPGEGNYGYTF
TRBJ1-4 | once | TRBV2 | - | TGTGCCAGCAGTCGGGGGGAAAAACTGTTTTTT | CASSRGEKLFF
TRBJ2-7 | few | TRBV9 | - | TGTGCCAGCAGCGTATCGGGTACTTCCTACGAGCAGTACTTC | CASSVSGTSYEQYF
TRBJ1-3 | - | TRBV9 | - | TGTGCCAGCAGCGTAGGCCCGGCTGGAAACACCATATATTTT | CASSVGPAGNTIYF
TRBJ2-2 | - | TRBV5-1 | TRBD1 | TGCGCCAGCAGCCGTACCGGGACAGGGTCCACCGGGGAGCTGTTTTTT | CASSRTGTGSTGELFF
TRBJ2-7 | - | TRBV4-1 | - | TGCGCCAGCAGCCAAGGCCTACACGAGCAGTACTTC | CASSQGLHEQYF
TRBJ2-4 | once | TRBV4-1 | - | TGCGCCAGCAGCCAACTGGGCGCGGCCAAAAACATTCAGTACTTC | CASSQLGAAKNIQYF
TRBJ2-1 | - | TRBV5-4 | - | TGTGCCAGCAGCTTGGATGCCCTAGCCTCCTACAATGAGCAGTTCTTC | CASSLDALASYNEQFF
TRBJ2-5 | - | TRBV7-9 | TRBD2 | TGTGCCAGCAGCTTAGACTCCACTACTAGCGGGGGGGAAGAGACCCAGTACTTC | CASSLDSTTSGGEETQYF
TRBJ2-1 | - | TRBV21-1 | - | TGTGCCAGCAGCAAAGACCCCCAAGGGACAGTCTCCTACAATGAGCAGTTCTTC | CASSKDPQGTVSYNEQFF
TRBJ1-4 | - | TRBV29-1 | TRBD1 | TGCAGCGTTGTGAAGGGGGCAGATGAAAAACTGTTTTTT | CSVVKGADEKLFF
TRBJ1-2 | - | TRBV7-8 | TRBD1 | TGTGCCAGCAGCTTACGTAGGGGGCGGGGCTATGGCTACACCTTC | CASSLRRGRGYGYTF
TRBJ2-1 | - | TRBV3-1/TRBV3-2 | TRBD2 | TGTGCCAGCAGCCAAGATTTAGCGGGGGGGCGGAATGAGCAGTTCTTC | CASSQDLAGGRNEQFF
TRBJ2-7 | - | TRBV7-3 | - | TGTGCCAGCAGCTTAGGCGGGACCCCCCACGAGCAGTACTTC | CASSLGGTPHEQYF
TRBJ1-1 | once | TRBV7-9 | TRBD1 | TGTGCCAGCAGTTATACAGGGGAGACTGAAGCTTTCTTT | CASSYTGETEAFF
TRBJ1-1 | - | TRBV5-4 | TRBD1 | TGTGCCAGCAGCCCGGCAGGGACAGGGGGTGGTGAAGCTTTCTTT | CASSPAGTGGGEAFF
TRBJ2-1 | - | TRBV3-1/TRBV3-2 | - | TGTGCCAGCAGCCAAGATGCGAGCAATGAGCAGTTCTTC | CASSQDASNEQFF
TRBJ2-1 | - | TRBV12-5 | - | TGTGCTAGTGCCCTGACAGGTTACTACAATGAGCAGTTCTTC | CASALTGYYNEQFF
TRBJ2-2 | - | TRBV5-1 | TRBD1 | TGCGCCAGCAGCTTGACCGGGACAGGGGCGAACACCGGGGAGCTGTTTTTT | CASSLTGTGANTGELFF
TRBJ2-2 | - | TRBV7-6 | TRBD1 | TGTGCCAGCAGCCGGGACAGGGCGAACACCGGGGAGCTGTTTTTT | CASSRDRANTGELFF
TRBJ2-1 | - | TRBV29-1 | - | TGCAGCGTCGGGATATACAATGAGCAGTTCTTC | CSVGIYNEQFF
TRBJ2-7 | few | TRBV11-2 | TRBD2 | TGTGCCAGCAGCTGGGGCAGCGGGAAAGCCTACGAGCAGTACTTC | CASSWGSGKAYEQYF
TRBJ2-1 | few | TRBV27 | TRBD2 | TGTGCCAGCAGTTCAGTACGGGGGGGGACCTACAATGAGCAGTTCTTC | CASSSVRGGTYNEQFF
TRBJ2-7 | - | TRBV7-2 | - | TGTGCCAGCAGCCTCCAGGATTACGAGCAGTACTTC | CASSLQDYEQYF
TRBJ1-3 | once | TRBV18 | - | TGTGCCAGCTCAGGAACCGTCGGGAGCCCTGGAAACACCATATATTTT | CASSGTVGSPGNTIYF
TRBJ2-7 | few | TRBV11-1 | TRBD2 | TGTGCCAGCAGCTTAGTAGGGACTAGCTACGAGCAGTACTTC | CASSLVGTSYEQYF
TRBJ2-1 | - | TRBV11-2 | TRBD2 | TGTGCCAGCAGCCCCAGCGGGAATAGGAATGAGCAGTTCTTC | CASSPSGNRNEQFF
TRBJ2-3 | - | TRBV30 | TRBD2 | TGTGCCTGGAGTGCGGGGACTAGTGGGGCAGATACGCAGTATTTT | CAWSAGTSGADTQYF
TRBJ2-1 | few | TRBV15 | - | TGTGCCACCAGCAGAGATAGCATCGGTGAGCAGTTCTTC | CATSRDSIGEQFF
TRBJ1-1 | - | TRBV5-1 | - | TGCGCCAGCAGCTTGGAGGCAGGGGACATTAACACTGAAGCTTTCTTT | CASSLEAGDINTEAFF
TRBJ2-1 | once | TRBV6-6 | TRBD1 | TGTGCCAGCAGTCTACAGGGGTCTTTGTTCTTC | CASSLQGSLFF
TRBJ1-2 | - | TRBV29-1 | - | TGCAGCGTTGAAGATAGGGCCAGGACTTACTATGGCTACACCTTC | CSVEDRARTYYGYTF
TRBJ1-2 | - | TRBV6-1 | TRBD1 | TGTGCCAGCAGCGAACGTTGGGGACAGGGGGCGCGAGGCTACACCTTC | CASSERWGQGARGYTF
TRBJ2-3 | - | TRBV5-1 | TRBD2 | TGCGCCAGCAGCTCCGGGACTAGCGGACCCACAGATACGCAGTATTTT | CASSSGTSGPTDTQYF
TRBJ2-3 | once | TRBV10-1 | TRBD2 | TGCGCCAGCAGTCCATTTAGCGGGAGGCCGACAGATACGCAGTATTTT | CASSPFSGRPTDTQYF